The source of this T cell receptor (beta chain) is a study of beta chain features in type 1 diabetes. Every isolated RNA sample was fully reverse transcribed, so sequencing captured expressed TCRB transcripts. The protocol was immunoSEQ multiplex PCR, while the TCRdb copy is restricted to in-frame clones and leaves out a portion. The sample carries about 360,000 clones, around 13% recorded once. Findings and limits, study-wide: The naive, central memory and Treg TCRB repertoires showed an apparent similarity that was greater among patients than among healthy donors.

Comments on this clone: The antigen is not known.

The CDR3 consists of 12 residues. The germline CDR1 and CDR2 sequences are MDHEN and SYDVKM. Deletions cut 3 bases from V and 10 bases from J, with 12 bases between. The rearrangement links TRBV28 to TRBJ1-1, with a possible D match to TRBD1 (6 bases). The sequence derives from a man aged 18 to 30 in good health. Material: naive CD4+ T cells from blood. CDR3 coding DNA: TGTGCCAGCAGTTTGCAGGGGAAAGGAGCTTTCTTT. Residues: CASSLQGKGAFF.